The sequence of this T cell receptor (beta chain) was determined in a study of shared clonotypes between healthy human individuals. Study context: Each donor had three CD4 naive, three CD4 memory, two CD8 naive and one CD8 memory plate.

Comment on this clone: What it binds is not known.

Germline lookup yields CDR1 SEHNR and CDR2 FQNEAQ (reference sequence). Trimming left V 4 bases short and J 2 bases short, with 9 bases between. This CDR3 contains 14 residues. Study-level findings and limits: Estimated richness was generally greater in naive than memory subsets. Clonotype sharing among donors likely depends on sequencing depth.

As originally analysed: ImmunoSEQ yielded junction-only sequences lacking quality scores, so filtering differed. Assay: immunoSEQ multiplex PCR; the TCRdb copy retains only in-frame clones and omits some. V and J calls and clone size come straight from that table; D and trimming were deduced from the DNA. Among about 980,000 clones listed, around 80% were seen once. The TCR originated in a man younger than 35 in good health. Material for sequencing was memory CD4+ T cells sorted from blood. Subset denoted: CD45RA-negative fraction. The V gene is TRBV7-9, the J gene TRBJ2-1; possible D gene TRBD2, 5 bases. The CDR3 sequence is CASSSRGTYNEQFF. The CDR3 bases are TGTGCCAGCAGCTCTAGAGGGACCTACAATGAGCAGTTCTTC.